This is a list of T cell receptor beta chains from one sample in a study of blood T cell repertoires in COVID-19. Clones were sequenced by immunoSEQ multiplex PCR, and TCRdb holds only the in-frame ones, with some missing. The sample has fewer than 350,000 clones, around nine tenths seen once; the top ten hold under 7%. The sample was PBMCs or T cells enriched from blood (not recorded which). These receptors all stem from a woman aged 40 to 50 who had recovered from COVID-19. The CDR3 runs from the conserved cysteine through the conserved F or W. The D gene is left open where the match is weak. Part of the rows lack a size; the others show once, few, many or a class for expanded clones.

TRBV18	15	-	TRBJ2-1	-	TGTGCCAGCTCACGGGAGCGGGCAGGCTACAATGAGCAGTTCTTC	CASSRERAGYNEQFF
TRBV18	13	-	TRBJ1-1	TRBD1	TGTGCCAGCTCACCGGGACAGGGTACTGAAGCTTTCTTT	CASSPGQGTEAFF
TRBV28	14	-	TRBJ1-3	-	TGTGCCACCAGCAGGGTGAGCTCTGGAAACACCATATATTTT	CATSRVSSGNTIYF
TRBV3-1/TRBV3-2	14	-	TRBJ2-3	TRBD2	TGTGCCAGCCGCGGACTAGCCCCGACAGATACGCAGTATTTT	CASRGLAPTDTQYF
TRBV18	17	-	TRBJ1-1	TRBD1	TGTGCCAGCTCACCACCCAGGGGGGTTTTTGGGAACACTGAAGCTTTCTTT	CASSPPRGVFGNTEAFF
TRBV6-6	15	-	TRBJ2-7	TRBD2	TGTGCCAGCAGTTACTCGGTAGCGGGCCACTACGAGCAGTACTTC	CASSYSVAGHYEQYF
TRBV28	16	-	TRBJ1-2	-	TGTGCCAGCAGTTTTGGGGGGGCCCGACTGAACTATGGCTACACCTTC	CASSFGGARLNYGYTF
TRBV6-5	14	once	TRBJ2-7	-	TGTGCCAGCAGTTACGTTAGCAGCTCCTACGAGCAGTACTTC	CASSYVSSSYEQYF
TRBV3-1/TRBV3-2	19	once	TRBJ2-3	TRBD2	TGTGCCAGCAGCTATACAAGAGGGACTAGCGGGAGATACACAGATACGCAGTATTTT	CASSYTRGTSGRYTDTQYF
TRBV11-3	15	-	TRBJ2-1	TRBD2	TGTGCCAGCAGCTTCGAAGTAGCGGGACTAAATGAGCAGTTCTTC	CASSFEVAGLNEQFF
TRBV3-1/TRBV3-2	17	-	TRBJ2-7	TRBD1	TGTGCCAGCAGCCAACGAGGTCTCGGGACAGGGGGTTCGGAGCAGTACTTC	CASSQRGLGTGGSEQYF
TRBV27	14	-	TRBJ1-2	-	TGTGCCAGCAGAAGAACCAGGGATTACTATGGCTACACCTTC	CASRRTRDYYGYTF
TRBV5-1	16	-	TRBJ2-1	TRBD2	TGCGCCAGCAGCACCCTAGCGGGAGGGCCCTACAATGAGCAGTTCTTC	CASSTLAGGPYNEQFF
TRBV24-1	13	-	TRBJ2-2	-	TGTGCCACCATGGACACCTACACCGGGGAGCTGTTTTTT	CATMDTYTGELFF
TRBV7-2	16	-	TRBJ2-1	TRBD2	TGTGCCAGCAGCTCGGCAGCGGGAGTGTCCTACAATGAGCAGTTCTTC	CASSSAAGVSYNEQFF
TRBV5-4	14	-	TRBJ1-2	-	TGTGCCAGCAGCTTCGGAGAGGGGGATTCAGGCTACACCTTC	CASSFGEGDSGYTF
TRBV29-1	14	-	TRBJ1-1	TRBD1	TGCAGCGCCGGACCGGGACAGGGTGTGGGGGAAGCTTTCTTT	CSAGPGQGVGEAFF
TRBV6-6	13	once	TRBJ1-5	-	TGTGCCAGCAGTTACGGGAGCGGCCAGCCCCAGCATTTT	CASSYGSGQPQHF
TRBV18	16	once	TRBJ2-5	-	TGTGCCAGCTCACCACCCTCGGCAGGGCGAGGAGAGACCCAGTACTTC	CASSPPSAGRGETQYF
TRBV7-9	15	-	TRBJ2-5	-	TGTGCCAGCAGCTTAGCGTTGGACTCCCAAGAGACCCAGTACTTC	CASSLALDSQETQYF
TRBV2	17	few	TRBJ2-2	TRBD1	TGTGCCAGATCCGGGACAGAGCCCCCCGCGAACACCGGGGAGCTGTTTTTT	CARSGTEPPANTGELFF
TRBV28	14	-	TRBJ1-5	-	TGTGCCAGCAGTTTGACGGACACTAATCAGCCCCAGCATTTT	CASSLTDTNQPQHF
TRBV7-9	13	-	TRBJ2-1	TRBD2	TGTGCCAGCAGCTTAGGGACTAGGAATGAGCAGTTCTTC	CASSLGTRNEQFF
TRBV11-3	14	-	TRBJ2-5	-	TGTGCCAGCAGCTTAGATGCAGGCCCAGAGACCCAGTACTTC	CASSLDAGPETQYF
TRBV7-9	11	-	TRBJ2-1	-	TGTGCCAGCAGCCTCCCTATTGAGCAGTTCTTC	CASSLPIEQFF
TRBV5-4	15	-	TRBJ1-1	-	TGTGCCAGCAGCTGGGATACAGGGTTGAGGACTGAAGCTTTCTTT	CASSWDTGLRTEAFF
TRBV2	16	many	TRBJ2-2	TRBD1	TGTGCCAGCAGTGTAACAGGGGCCTCGAACACCGGGGAGCTGTTTTTT	CASSVTGASNTGELFF
TRBV28	14	once	TRBJ2-1	TRBD2	TGTGCCAGCAGCCTTAGCGGGAGTTACAATGAGCAGTTCTTC	CASSLSGSYNEQFF
TRBV2	19	-	TRBJ2-2	TRBD2	TGTGCCAGCAGTGGTCCGGGACTAGCGGGAGGGACGAACACCGGGGAGCTGTTTTTT	CASSGPGLAGGTNTGELFF
TRBV7-3	16	-	TRBJ2-3	TRBD2	TGTGCCAGCAGCTTGGGACTAGCGACGGGCACAGATACGCAGTATTTT	CASSLGLATGTDTQYF
TRBV15	15	few	TRBJ2-1	-	TGTGCCACCTCCCTTTCGGTCGGCGCGGCGGATGAGCAGTTCTTC	CATSLSVGAADEQFF
TRBV10-1	14	-	TRBJ2-1	TRBD2	TGCGCCAGCAGCCGGACTAGCGGGAGCTATGAGCAGTTCTTC	CASSRTSGSYEQFF
TRBV27	13	-	TRBJ2-1	TRBD2	TGTGCCAGCAGTCGAGATGGGACTAGTCAACGGTTCTTC	CASSRDGTSQRFF
TRBV7-2	15	-	TRBJ1-1	TRBD1	TGTGCCAGCAGCCCAAGAGACAGGGGTTGGGCTGAAGCTTTCTTT	CASSPRDRGWAEAFF
TRBV28	17	-	TRBJ1-3	-	TGTGCCAGCAGTTTACATCTTCAGGTCAACTCTGGAAACACCATATATTTT	CASSLHLQVNSGNTIYF
TRBV24-1	13	-	TRBJ2-6	-	TGTGCCACCGGGGGGTCTGGGGCCAACGTCCTGACTTTC	CATGGSGANVLTF
TRBV6-4	13	-	TRBJ2-1	-	TGTGCCAGCAGCCAGGATTTCTACAATGAGCAGTTCTTC	CASSQDFYNEQFF
TRBV19	16	-	TRBJ2-1	-	TGTGCCAGTAGTACCCATTTCGACTTCCCCTACAATGAGCAGTTCTTC	CASSTHFDFPYNEQFF
TRBV27	15	once	TRBJ2-7	-	TGTGCCAGCGCCCCATCGCCAGGTAGATCCTACGAGCAGTACTTC	CASAPSPGRSYEQYF
TRBV24-1	15	-	TRBJ2-1	-	TGTGCCACCAGTGACCCGCGGCAGCCGCTCAATGAGCAGTTCTTC	CATSDPRQPLNEQFF
TRBV7-2	15	-	TRBJ2-3	-	TGTGCCAGCAGCCAAGCCGGGACACTCAGCGATACGCAGTATTTT	CASSQAGTLSDTQYF
TRBV4-2	17	-	TRBJ2-1	TRBD2	TGTGCCAGCAGCCTAGGGGAACTAGCGGGAACCTACAATGAGCAGTTCTTC	CASSLGELAGTYNEQFF
TRBV19	14	-	TRBJ2-3	TRBD2	TGTGCCAGTAAGGTTAGCGGGAGGATGGATACGCAGTATTTT	CASKVSGRMDTQYF
TRBV6-5	14	-	TRBJ1-6	TRBD1	TGTGCCAGCAGTCCGACAGGGGTGACTTCACCCCTCCACTTT	CASSPTGVTSPLHF
TRBV7-8	16	-	TRBJ2-7	TRBD1	TGTGCCAGCAGCTCCCGACAGGGGGTGGGGGACTACGAGCAGTACTTC	CASSSRQGVGDYEQYF
TRBV10-3	14	-	TRBJ1-1	TRBD1	TGTGCCATCAGGAACCAGGGGGGAATCACTGAAGCTTTCTTT	CAIRNQGGITEAFF
TRBV10-3	15	-	TRBJ2-6	-	TGTGCCATCAGTGAGTCGGGAGTGGGGGCCAACGTCCTGACTTTC	CAISESGVGANVLTF
TRBV28	13	-	TRBJ1-5	TRBD1	TGTGCCAGCCAAGATGACAGGGTTCAGCCCCAGCATTTT	CASQDDRVQPQHF
TRBV27	14	-	TRBJ2-1	TRBD1	TGTGCCAGCAGCCGCGACAGGGGGATTAGTGAGCAGTTCTTC	CASSRDRGISEQFF
TRBV11-3	18	-	TRBJ2-2	TRBD2	TGTGCCAGCAGCTTTGAGAGCGGGAGTTGGGCGAACACCGGGGAGCTGTTTTTT	CASSFESGSWANTGELFF
TRBV5-1	16	-	TRBJ2-5	-	TGCGCCAGCAGCCCCCCTACAGGGACGGTGAGGGAGACCCAGTACTTC	CASSPPTGTVRETQYF
TRBV28	11	-	TRBJ1-2	-	TGTGCCAGCGTGGCCGGACAGGGCTACACCTTC	CASVAGQGYTF
TRBV6-2/TRBV6-3	19	-	TRBJ2-6	TRBD1	TGTGCCAGCAGTTACTCTCCAGGGGGCGCTCGTAATGGGGCCAACGTCCTGACTTTC	CASSYSPGGARNGANVLTF